The 24 T cell receptor beta chains presented below share a single source sample, sequenced in a study of regulatory T cells in long-lasting Graves disease (dated by TCRdb to the early 2020s). The label giving this sample's time point can be read as: newly diagnosed GD, antithyroid drugs for less than 3 months. For both TCR sequencing and RNA sequencing, RNA was extracted from PBMCs in TRIzol. Receptor libraries were prepared by multiplex PCR. The sequencer listed for this sample is Illumina HiSeq 4000. TCR beta libraries were built with iRepertoire HTBI primers and Arm-PCR amplification of CDR3 regions. Using fastp at Q25 and MiXCR, TCRdb reprocessed the public reads and kept productive beta chains. Rows merge per CDR3 protein into single entries with the most common DNA and genes. For this sample there are around 450,000 distinct CDR3 sequences; 15% appear just once. Of the sample, 16% is held by the ten largest clones.

The sample was also linked to a second study, of T cells in Graves' hyperthyroidism and ophthalmopathy.

The sample was peripheral blood mononuclear cells (PBMCs), taken at new diagnosis, from a patient treated with antithyroid drugs. The receptors derive from a woman aged 30 to 39 with Graves disease. Donor details come from another sample of the same person, matched by shared clones.

This clonotype was seen many times. J is TRBJ2-3 and V is TRBV10-3, with D tentatively TRBD2 (6 bases). Between the trimmed V and J ends, which lost 0 bases and 1 base, there was a span of 14 bases. The CDR3 runs to 17 residues. CDR1 is ENHRY and CDR2 is SYGVKD in the germline V gene. DNA of the CDR3: TGTGCCATCAGTGAGTCGGGGACGGGAGTAGGCACAGATACGCAGTATTTT. Protein product: CAISESGTGVGTDTQYF.

This clonotype was counted at least ten times. The chain employs TRBV9 and TRBJ2-1, with D maybe TRBD1 (6 bases). CDR1 is SGDLS and CDR2 is YYNGEE in the germline V gene. V shed 0 bases and J shed 9 bases, with 13 bases lying between them. The CDR3 runs 14 residues. CDR3 nucleotide sequence: TGTGCCAGCAGCGTAGCTCCGGAAGGGGGTGAGCAGTTCTTC. Its translation: CASSVAPEGGEQFF.

Many counts were recorded for this clonotype. The chain uses TRBV7-9 and TRBJ1-1; no clear D. This CDR3 is built from 14 residues. Germline lookup yields CDR1 SEHNR and CDR2 FQNEAQ (reference sequence). V dropped 3 bases and J dropped 0 bases, with 8 bases sitting between them. CDR3 sequence reads: CASSFSQVNTEAFF. CDR3 DNA: TGTGCCAGCAGCTTCTCGCAGGTGAACACTGAAGCTTTCTTT.

The V call is TRBV7-3, the J call TRBJ2-1; D could derive from TRBD1 or TRBD2 (5 bases each). This CDR3 region has 13 residues. The germline gives CDR1 SGHTA, CDR2 FQGTGA. The V gene lost 1 base and the J gene lost 5 bases, with 6 bases spanning the gap. The CDR3 loop reads CASSLRGNNEQFF. The CDR3, as DNA: TGTGCCAGCAGCTTAAGGGGGAACAATGAGCAGTTCTTC.

About this clonotype: This likely reflects a read error, since a far larger clone is one base away. This sequence joins TRBV12-3 or TRBV12-4 and TRBJ2-5, with unresolved D. The V end was cut by 6 bases, the J end by 9 bases, with 14 bases between. This CDR3 is built from 12 residues. CDR3 amino acids: CASSQCAGPQYF. The DNA of the CDR3 is TGTGCCAGCAGCCAATGCGCCGGGCCCCAGTACTTC.

This clonotype was found a few times. This chain connects TRBV24-1 to TRBJ1-5; no clear D gene. Germline-derived CDR1 and CDR2 are KGHDR and SFDVKD. Trimming took 5 bases from V and 0 from J, leaving 7 bases between them. This CDR3 region has 14 residues. The CDR3 DNA follows: TGTGCCACCAGTGGACAATCTAGCAATCAGCCCCAGCATTTT. Its protein product is CATSGQSSNQPQHF.

This clonotype was counted at least ten times. This sequence joins TRBV19 and TRBJ2-5, with D perhaps TRBD2 (5 bases). The CDR3 is made up of 21 amino acids. Trimming took off 1 base at V and 3 bases at J, with 30 bases between the two ends. Germline V gene lookup returns CDR1 LNHDA and CDR2 SQIVND (reference sequence). The CDR3 DNA is TGTGCCAGTAGTATAGTTGGCGTGGCGGGTGGCCCCTTATCCCTCGAAGAGACCCAGTACTTC. The encoded protein is CASSIVGVAGGPLSLEETQYF.

This clonotype was recorded a few times. Possible read error: a much larger clone is one base away. The chain is built from TRBV20-1 and TRBJ2-2, with TRBD2 matching 14 bases. CDR3 length equals 15 residues. Losses at the gene ends were 5 bases for V and 3 bases for J; bases not matched to a gene: 2. CDR1 is DFQATT and CDR2 is SNEGSKA in the germline V gene (reference sequence). The CDR3 loop reads CSAGGLAGDTGELFF. The CDR3 DNA reads TGCAGTGCTGGGGGACTAGCGGGAGACACCGGGGAGCTGTTTTTT.

This clonotype was found many times. This chain connects TRBV6-1 to TRBJ1-5, with D perhaps TRBD1 (6 bases). V was clipped by 4 bases and J by 4 bases, with 11 bases between them. Per the germline V gene, CDR1 is MNHNS and CDR2 is SASEGT. The CDR3 is made up of 14 amino acids. The CDR3 region is CASSVQGRNQPQHF. The CDR3 DNA reads TGTGCCAGCAGTGTACAGGGTCGAAATCAGCCCCAGCATTTT.

This clonotype has at least ten counts. The chain is built from TRBV20-1 and TRBJ2-3; possible D gene TRBD2, 5 bases. CDR1 DFQATT and CDR2 SNEGSKA come from the germline V gene (reference sequence). The CDR3 has 17 residues. The ends were cut back, 0 bases at V and 1 base at J, with 17 bases in the middle. This chain's CDR3 is CSARDLGRATRTDTQYF. The CDR3, as DNA: TGCAGTGCTAGAGATCTAGGGCGGGCTACACGCACAGATACGCAGTATTTT.

This clonotype was observed at least ten times. The genes are TRBV24-1 and TRBJ2-7; D perhaps matches TRBD1 (6 bases). Per the germline V gene, CDR1 is KGHDR and CDR2 is SFDVKD. The CDR3 is 14 amino acids. V lost 3 bases and J lost 1, with 9 bases in between. CDR3 sequence reads: CATSDAGESYEQYF. In DNA form, the CDR3 reads TGTGCCACCAGTGATGCAGGGGAGTCCTACGAGCAGTACTTC.

This chain links TRBV4-1 with TRBJ2-2; no reliable D call. Trimming shortened V by 2 bases and J by 1 base, and 8 bases separated the two germline ends. Germline V lookup: CDR1 MGHRA, CDR2 YSYEKL. There are 15 residues in the CDR3. The CDR3 is CASSQPKVNTGELFF. Here the CDR3 DNA reads TGCGCCAGCAGCCAACCTAAGGTGAACACCGGGGAGCTGTTTTTT.

Worth noting for this clonotype: A much larger clone lies a single base off, so this may be a read error. Lacking the conserved final phenylalanine or tryptophan, this CDR3 likely reflects a read error. The chain uses TRBV2 and TRBJ1-1; no definite D call. With 2 bases removed from V and 6 bases from J, the gap between germline ends came to 4 bases. Germline CDR1 reads SNHLY; CDR2 reads FYNNEI. This CDR3 contains 11 residues. CDR3 in DNA: TGTGCCAGCAGTGAATACCCTGAAGCTTTCTCT. Its protein is CASSEYPEAFS.

This clonotype came up many times. This chain joins TRBV27 and TRBJ2-7; 10 positions agree with TRBD1. Germline trimming cut 4 bases from V and 1 base from J; bases unmatched to any gene: 4. The CDR3 is 15 residues long. Germline loops: CDR1 MNHEY, CDR2 SMNVEV (reference sequence). This CDR3 is CASSSPGQGSYEQYF. The CDR3 nucleotides are TGTGCCAGCAGTTCTCCGGGACAGGGGTCCTACGAGCAGTACTTC.

This clonotype was seen many times. The CDR3 here is CASSPPGAGDNEQFF. In DNA, the CDR3 is TGTGCCAGCAGCCCCCCGGGAGCGGGTGACAATGAGCAGTTCTTC. The rearrangement uses TRBV11-2 and TRBJ2-1, with D perhaps TRBD2 (6 bases). The CDR3 length is 15 residues. The ends were cut back, 5 bases at V and 5 bases at J, with 16 bases in the middle. Germline CDR1 reads SGHAT; CDR2 reads FQNNGV.

This clonotype was observed many times. CDR3: CASSLSDSYGYTF. In nucleotides, the CDR3 is TGTGCCAGCAGTTTATCGGACTCCTATGGCTACACCTTC. The V and J genes are TRBV27 and TRBJ1-2; unclear D gene. Germline loops: CDR1 MNHEY, CDR2 SMNVEV (reference sequence). V was shortened by 0 bases and J by 4 bases, with 6 bases between the two germline ends. The CDR3 sequence is 13 residues long.

This clonotype was seen repeatedly, ten times or more. The J gene is TRBJ2-5, the V gene TRBV28; D remains unclear. Germline lookup yields CDR1 MDHEN and CDR2 SYDVKM. The CDR3 has 13 amino acids. Trimming pared 3 bases from V and 3 bases from J, leaving 8 bases between. The CDR3 sequence: CASSLPREETQYF. In DNA, the CDR3 is TGTGCCAGCAGTTTGCCTCGTGAAGAGACCCAGTACTTC.

This clonotype was counted only a few times. The chain links TRBV3-1 to TRBJ2-1; a possible D gene is TRBD2 (6 bases). V dropped 7 bases and J dropped 10 bases, with 20 bases sitting between them. CDR3 length: 14 residues. Germline CDR1 LGHDT, CDR2 YNNKEL (reference sequence). The CDR3 loop reads CASKGGNNLGEQFF. The CDR3, as DNA: TGTGCCAGCAAGGGCGGGAACAACTTGGGCGAGCAGTTCTTC.

This clonotype turned up a few times. The rearrangement uses TRBV20-1 and TRBJ1-5, with D possibly being TRBD1 (5 bases). Germline V gene lookup returns CDR1 DFQATT and CDR2 SNEGSKA (reference sequence). The V and J ends lost 0 bases and 4 bases respectively, with 13 bases between them. This CDR3 comprises 15 residues. The CDR3 nucleotides are TGCAGTGCTAGAGAGACCGGGACGGTGAATCAGCCCCAGCATTTT. It is translated as CSARETGTVNQPQHF.

The rearrangement joins TRBV6-1 to TRBJ2-7; D remains unclear. The CDR3 is made up of 14 amino acids. Germline values: CDR1 MNHNS, CDR2 SASEGT. Trimming took 7 bases from V and 4 from J, leaving 17 bases between them. The CDR3 DNA reads as TGTGCCAGCACCGCCCTTTTGGGATCGTACGAGCAGTACTTC. Translated: CASTALLGSYEQYF.

This clonotype was counted many times. V is TRBV7-9 and J is TRBJ1-2, with D possibly TRBD1 on 6 matching bases. V was cut by 1 base and J by 4 bases, with 13 bases left in between. The CDR3 has 15 residues. Looked up from germline, CDR1 is SEHNR and CDR2 is FQNEAQ (reference sequence). The CDR3 DNA is TGTGCCAGCAGCTTAGAAGTCTGGACAGCCTATGGCTACACCTTC. Translating it yields CASSLEVWTAYGYTF. Full variable domain (rest looked up from reference TRBV7-9 and TRBJ1-2): DTGVSQNPRHKITKRGQNVTFRCDPISEHNRLYWYRQTLGQGPEFLTYFQNEAQLEKSRLLSDRFSAERPKGSFSTLEIQRTEQGDSAMYLCASSLEVWTAYGYTFGSGTRLTVV.

The chain uses TRBV27 and TRBJ2-7; weak D call: TRBD1 (5 bases). The length of the CDR3 is 13 residues. In germline, CDR1 is MNHEY, CDR2 SMNVEV (reference sequence). V lost 7 bases and J lost 2, with 12 bases in between. The CDR3 DNA reads TGTGCCAGCATTCTGACAGAAGCCTACGAGCAGTACTTC. Residues: CASILTEAYEQYF.

The gene calls are TRBV11-2 and TRBJ2-3, with D perhaps matching TRBD1 or TRBD2 (7 bases each). Per the germline V gene, CDR1 is SGHAT and CDR2 is FQNNGV. V lost 5 bases, J lost 5 bases, and 14 bases lay in between. The CDR3 is 14 residues long. Here the CDR3 DNA reads TGTGCCAGCAGCCTCCCCAGGGGGGGAGATACGCAGTATTTT. It yields the protein CASSLPRGGDTQYF.

This clonotype was seen a few times. The rearrangement uses TRBV19 and TRBJ2-7; TRBD2 aligns across 7 bases. Germline V gives CDR1 LNHDA, CDR2 SQIVND (reference sequence). Losses at the gene ends were 7 bases for V and 3 bases for J; bases not matched to a gene: 9. This CDR3 comprises 14 residues. CDR3 loop: CASTAGRGDYEQYF. The CDR3 coding sequence is TGTGCCAGTACCGCGGGACGGGGGGACTACGAGCAGTACTTC.